This T cell receptor beta chain was retrieved from a study of blood T cell repertoires in COVID-19. Some clones are missing from TCRdb's copy, which holds only in-frame ones; the method was immunoSEQ multiplex PCR. The profile shows about 150,000 clones, approximately 80% of them singletons. This clone was seen a single time. The sequence was collected from a woman aged 50 to 60 with acute or convalescent COVID-19. Sequencing was done on a sample of peripheral blood.

The CDR3 sequence: CASIGSQGWNSPLHF. As DNA, the CDR3 is TGTGCCAGCATCGGTTCCCAGGGATGGAATTCACCCCTCCACTTT. The chain employs TRBV28 and TRBJ1-6; TRBD1 might be the D (5 bases). The CDR3 consists of 15 residues. The germline V gene encodes CDR1 MDHEN and CDR2 SYDVKM. V shed 7 bases and J shed 7 bases, with 17 bases lying between them.